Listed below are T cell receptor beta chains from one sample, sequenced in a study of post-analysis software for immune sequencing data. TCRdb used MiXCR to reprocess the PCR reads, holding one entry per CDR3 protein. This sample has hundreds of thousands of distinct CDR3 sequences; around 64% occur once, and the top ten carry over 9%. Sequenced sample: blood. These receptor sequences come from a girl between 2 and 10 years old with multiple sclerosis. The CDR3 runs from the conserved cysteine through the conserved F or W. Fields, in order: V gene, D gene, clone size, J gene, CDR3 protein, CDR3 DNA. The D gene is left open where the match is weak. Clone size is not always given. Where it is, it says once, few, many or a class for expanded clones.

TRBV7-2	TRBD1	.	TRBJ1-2	CASSSTGVNGYTF	TGTGCCAGCAGCTCGACAGGGGTGAATGGCTACACCTTC
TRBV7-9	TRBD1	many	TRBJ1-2	CASSPRTGGYGYTF	TGTGCCAGCTCACCACGGACAGGTGGCTATGGCTACACCTTC
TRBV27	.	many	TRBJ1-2	CASSFLGQGNGYTF	TGTGCCAGCAGTTTCCTTGGGCAGGGTAATGGCTACACCTTC
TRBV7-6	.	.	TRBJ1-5	CASSLGALGSNQPQHF	TGTGCCAGCAGCTTAGGGGCGTTGGGGAGCAATCAGCCCCAGCATTTT
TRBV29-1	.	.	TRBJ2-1	CSVEMGIGNEQFF	TGCAGCGTTGAAATGGGGATTGGGAATGAGCAGTTCTTC
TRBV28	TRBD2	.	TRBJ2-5	CASSPRTSGGLETRYF	TGTGCCAGCAGTCCCCGGACTAGCGGGGGGTTGGAGACCCGGTACTTC
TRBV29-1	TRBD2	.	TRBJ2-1	CSVEASSGRIDVQFF	TGCAGCGTTGAGGCTTCTAGCGGGAGGATCGACGTGCAGTTCTTC
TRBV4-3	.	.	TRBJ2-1	CASSDETKKVYNEQFF	TGCGCCAGCAGCGATGAGACAAAAAAAGTCTACAATGAGCAGTTCTTC
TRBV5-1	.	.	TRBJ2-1	CASSWGDKVWRNEQFF	TGCGCCAGCAGCTGGGGGGACAAAGTTTGGCGCAATGAGCAGTTCTTC
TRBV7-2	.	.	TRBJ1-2	CASSFQANYGYTF	TGTGCCAGCAGCTTTCAAGCTAACTATGGCTACACCTTC
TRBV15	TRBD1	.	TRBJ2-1	CATSRDGTGVNEQFF	TGTGCCACCAGCAGAGATGGGACAGGGGTCAATGAGCAGTTCTTC
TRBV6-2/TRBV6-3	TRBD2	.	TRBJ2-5	CASSYRSSGTNEQYF	TGTGCCAGCAGTTATCGGTCTAGCGGGACCAATGAGCAGTACTTC
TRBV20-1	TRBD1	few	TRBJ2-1	CSVAQGAKYNEQFF	TGCAGTGTCGCACAGGGGGCAAAGTACAATGAGCAGTTCTTC
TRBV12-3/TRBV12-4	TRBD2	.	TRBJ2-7	CASSFPRGDEQYF	TGTGCCAGCAGTTTCCCTCGGGGGGACGAGCAGTACTTC
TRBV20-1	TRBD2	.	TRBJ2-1	CSVSLAGGRGFNEQFF	TGCAGTGTCTCACTAGCGGGAGGGCGAGGGTTCAATGAGCAGTTCTTC
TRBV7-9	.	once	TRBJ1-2	CASSSRGGEGYTF	TGTGCCAGCAGCTCCAGAGGGGGAGAAGGCTACACCTTC
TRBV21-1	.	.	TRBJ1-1	CASSIGRMNTEAFF	TGTGCCAGCAGCATCGGACGGATGAACACTGAAGCTTTCTTT
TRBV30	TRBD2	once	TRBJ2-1	CAQTSTSGRDDEQFF	TGTGCCCAAACTTCGACTAGCGGGAGGGACGATGAGCAGTTCTTC
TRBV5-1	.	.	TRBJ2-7	CASQPGDDSYEQYF	TGCGCCAGCCAACCGGGGGATGACTCCTACGAGCAGTACTTC
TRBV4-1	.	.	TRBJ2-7	CASSQRGQGAYEQYF	TGCGCCAGCAGCCAGCGGGGGCAAGGGGCATACGAGCAGTACTTC
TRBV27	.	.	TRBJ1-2	CASSSLEGGWGYTF	TGTGCCAGCAGTTCCCTTGAGGGGGGCTGGGGCTACACCTTC
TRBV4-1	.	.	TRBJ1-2	CASSQAQLDRRGYTF	TGCGCCAGCAGCCAAGCCCAGTTGGACCGCAGAGGCTACACCTTC
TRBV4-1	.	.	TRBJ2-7	CASSHTQQSTYEQYF	TGCGCCAGCAGCCATACGCAGCAATCGACCTACGAGCAGTACTTC